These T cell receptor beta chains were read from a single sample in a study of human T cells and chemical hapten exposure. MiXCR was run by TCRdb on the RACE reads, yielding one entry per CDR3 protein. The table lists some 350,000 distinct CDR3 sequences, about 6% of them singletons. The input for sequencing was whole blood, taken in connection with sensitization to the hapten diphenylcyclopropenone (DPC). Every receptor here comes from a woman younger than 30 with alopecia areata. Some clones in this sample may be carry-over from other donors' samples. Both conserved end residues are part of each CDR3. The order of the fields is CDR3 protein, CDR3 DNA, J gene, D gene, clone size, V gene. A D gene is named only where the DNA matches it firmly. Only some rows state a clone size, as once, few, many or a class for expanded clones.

CASSLDKDRVTADTQYF,TGTGCCAGCAGCTTGGACAAGGACAGGGTTACTGCAGATACGCAGTATTTT,TRBJ2-3,TRBD1,few,TRBV5-5
CSAAAGIFAGVGETQYF,TGCAGTGCAGCGGCGGGTATCTTTGCGGGGGTCGGAGAGACCCAGTACTTC,TRBJ2-5,TRBD2,many,TRBV20-1
CASSQELTENTIYF,TGTGCCAGCAGCCAAGAATTGACCGAAAACACCATATATTTT,TRBJ1-3,.,.,TRBV4-2
CASSLFRGGTEAFF,TGTGCCAGCAGTTTGTTCAGGGGGGGCACTGAAGCTTTCTTT,TRBJ1-1,TRBD1,many,TRBV27
CAIRGGLQETQYF,TGTGCCATCAGGGGGGGACTCCAAGAGACCCAGTACTTC,TRBJ2-5,.,.,TRBV10-3
CSVESSGWQRGTEAFF,TGCAGCGTTGAAAGTTCGGGGTGGCAGAGGGGGACTGAAGCTTTCTTT,TRBJ1-1,.,many,TRBV29-1
CASSQVAGGNVKLFF,TGCGCCAGCAGCCAAGTTGCAGGAGGTAATGTAAAACTGTTTTTT,TRBJ1-4,.,.,TRBV4-3
CAISGTDTQYF,TGTGCCATCAGTGGCACAGATACGCAGTATTTT,TRBJ2-3,.,many,TRBV10-3
CASSFAGTVNNSPLHF,TGCGCCAGCAGCTTTGCGGGGACGGTGAATAATTCACCCCTCCACTTT,TRBJ1-6,.,few,TRBV5-1
CSAREVTNTEAFF,TGCAGTGCTAGAGAGGTAACTAACACTGAAGCTTTCTTT,TRBJ1-1,.,few,TRBV20-1
CASSSWSLTDTQYF,TGTGCCAGCTCCTCCTGGAGCCTCACAGATACGCAGTATTTT,TRBJ2-3,.,.,TRBV7-2
CASSPGTGGDYYGYTF,TGTGCCAGCAGCCCCGGGACAGGGGGCGACTACTATGGCTACACCTTC,TRBJ1-2,TRBD1,many,TRBV7-6
CASSRDRNNQPQHF,TGTGCCAGCTCACGGGACAGGAACAATCAGCCCCAGCATTTT,TRBJ1-5,TRBD1,.,TRBV18
CASSPLRGDVAYNEQFF,TGTGCCAGCAGCCCCCTACGGGGGGACGTCGCCTACAATGAGCAGTTCTTC,TRBJ2-1,TRBD2,.,TRBV7-2
CASTVENIQYF,TGTGCCAGCACGGTGGAAAACATTCAGTACTTC,TRBJ2-4,.,.,TRBV6-6
CASSPRPEGETQYF,TGCGCCAGCAGCCCCCGGCCAGAGGGAGAGACCCAGTACTTC,TRBJ2-5,.,few,TRBV5-1
CASNKLGASTDSDTQYF,TGTGCCAGCAACAAATTAGGGGCGTCAACAGATTCGGATACGCAGTATTTT,TRBJ2-3,.,few,TRBV27
CASSPDWLQETQYF,TGTGCCAGCAGCCCGGACTGGCTACAAGAGACCCAGTACTTC,TRBJ2-5,.,.,TRBV4-2
CATTQGGDWETQYF,TGTGCCACGACGCAGGGGGGGGATTGGGAGACCCAGTACTTC,TRBJ2-5,.,few,TRBV10-3
CASSRLQGSEEKLFF,TGCGCCAGCAGCCGGCTCCAGGGGAGCGAGGAAAAACTGTTTTTT,TRBJ1-4,.,many,TRBV4-3
CASSYDRVRDTQYF,TGTGCCAGCAGTTACGACAGGGTGCGAGATACGCAGTATTTT,TRBJ2-3,TRBD1,many,TRBV6-2/TRBV6-3
CASSGGPMNTEAFF,TGCGCCAGCAGCGGGGGACCGATGAACACTGAAGCTTTCTTT,TRBJ1-1,.,many,TRBV5-1
CASSKVGTRADTQYF,TGTGCCAGCAGCAAAGTTGGGACTAGGGCAGATACGCAGTATTTT,TRBJ2-3,.,few,TRBV21-1
CASSSVPPRDGDTQYF,TGTGCCAGCAGTTCCGTTCCCCCCAGGGATGGGGATACGCAGTATTTT,TRBJ2-3,.,few,TRBV21-1
CASSQGASGELYNEQFF,TGCGCCAGCAGCCAAGGGGCTAGCGGTGAGCTCTACAATGAGCAGTTCTTC,TRBJ2-1,TRBD2,few,TRBV4-3
CSARDSTGSSYNSPLLF,TGCAGTGCTAGGGATTCTACAGGAAGCTCCTATAATTCACCCCTCCTCTTT,TRBJ1-6,.,.,TRBV20-1
CATSDGDFQYF,TGTGCCACCAGTGATGGGGACTTTCAGTACTTC,TRBJ2-4,.,many,TRBV24-1
CATILTESGELFF,TGTGCCACCATCCTTACGGAATCCGGGGAGCTGTTTTTT,TRBJ2-2,.,.,TRBV6-4
CASRSLPGLATDTQYF,TGTGCCAGCAGGTCTCTACCGGGACTAGCCACAGATACGCAGTATTTT,TRBJ2-3,TRBD2,.,TRBV6-5
CASSYRTSGGNEQFF,TGTGCCAGCAGTTACCGGACTAGCGGGGGCAATGAGCAGTTCTTC,TRBJ2-1,TRBD2,few,TRBV6-2/TRBV6-3
CASSLDGGLYNEQFF,TGTGCCAGCAGCTTGGACGGGGGGCTCTACAATGAGCAGTTCTTC,TRBJ2-1,.,.,TRBV5-4
CASSENPTGAYGYTF,TGTGCCAGCAGCGAAAACCCGACAGGAGCCTATGGCTACACCTTC,TRBJ1-2,.,few,TRBV9
CSARTGAEQYF,TGCAGCGCCAGGACAGGGGCCGAGCAGTACTTC,TRBJ2-7,TRBD1,few,TRBV29-1
CATSAEGQGNQPQHF,TGTGCCACCAGTGCCGAGGGACAGGGGAATCAGCCCCAGCATTTT,TRBJ1-5,TRBD1,.,TRBV24-1
CASSLLRIGSGQGNTGELFF,TGCGCCAGCAGCCTTCTTAGGATTGGAAGTGGACAGGGGAACACCGGGGAGCTGTTTTTT,TRBJ2-2,TRBD1,few,TRBV4-3
CSARARVGTEAFF,TGCAGTGCTAGAGCTAGGGTTGGCACTGAAGCTTTCTTT,TRBJ1-1,.,many,TRBV20-1
CASSLRLDRETQYF,TGTGCCAGCAGCTTGAGACTGGACCGGGAGACCCAGTACTTC,TRBJ2-5,.,.,TRBV9
CASSHLGDSGNTIYF,TGCGCCAGCAGCCACCTAGGGGACTCTGGAAACACCATATATTTT,TRBJ1-3,.,few,TRBV4-3
CASSPPTGSYGYTF,TGTGCCAGCAGTCCCCCCACAGGGTCCTATGGCTACACCTTC,TRBJ1-2,.,many,TRBV28
CASSRTLSSGANVLTF,TGTGCCAGCAGTCGAACCCTTAGCTCTGGGGCCAACGTCCTGACTTTC,TRBJ2-6,.,.,TRBV6-5
CASSSNEGGIQYF,TGTGCCAGCAGCTCCAACGAGGGAGGCATTCAGTACTTC,TRBJ2-4,.,.,TRBV11-3
CASSHLEETDTQYF,TGTGCCAGCAGTCACCTCGAGGAAACAGATACGCAGTATTTT,TRBJ2-3,.,many,TRBV6-2/TRBV6-3
CASSLEGSLNQPQHF,TGCGCCAGCAGCTTGGAAGGTAGCCTCAATCAGCCCCAGCATTTT,TRBJ1-5,.,few,TRBV5-1
CASSSGQGANTEAFF,TGTGCCAGCAGCTCCGGACAGGGAGCTAACACTGAAGCTTTCTTT,TRBJ1-1,TRBD1,many,TRBV7-9
CASSYPDRDRGMNTEAFF,TGTGCCAGCAGTTACCCGGACCGGGACAGGGGAATGAACACTGAAGCTTTCTTT,TRBJ1-1,TRBD1,.,TRBV6-6